This T cell receptor beta chain was sequenced in a study of T-cell reconstitution after alpha-beta-depleted transplantation in children. Study-wide findings and caveats: About two months after transplant, alpha-beta T cells reportedly came from several hundred expanded graft clones. From surviving recipient T cells and thymic progenitors came the high day-60 TCRbeta diversity observed in some patients. The main origin of T-cell counts and diversity one year after transplant was newly produced T cells.

The germline V gene encodes CDR1 SNHLY and CDR2 FYNNEI. The trim removed 9 bases at V and 3 bases at J, leaving 11 bases unmatched. The CDR3 runs to 14 residues. A remark on this clonotype: Its specificity is not known.

Molecular barcoding with unique molecular identifiers was used for the TCRbeta library. In TCRdb, the PCR reads were re-called with MiXCR into one record per CDR3 protein. The profile shows 900,000 or so distinct CDR3 sequences, approximately 15% of them singletons. The sample was PBMCs, mostly from graft donor cells, taken 360 days after TCRalphabeta/CD19-depleted stem cell transplant. The chain links TRBV2 to TRBJ2-7, with TRBD1 identical over 7 bases. The TCR was taken from a male patient younger than 18 who had a stem cell transplant for acute lymphoblastic leukemia, so the T cells may come from the graft donor. The CDR3: CASSTGQPYYEQYF. The CDR3 DNA reads TGTGCCAGTTCGACGGGACAGCCTTACTACGAGCAGTACTTC.